Following are 20 T cell receptor beta chains from one sample sequenced in a study of cytomegalovirus exposure and HLA in healthy donors. 13 Jbeta primers and 60 Vbeta primers were used for the PCR. Repertoires were generated with immunoSEQ multiplex PCR, while TCRdb's copy carries only in-frame clones and drops some. In the table there are hundreds of thousands of clones, just over 70% of which are singletons. Sequenced input: PBMCs. Source of these receptors: a female donor in good health and CMV-seronegative.

V usage is TRBV7-9 and J usage is TRBJ2-7, with 9 bases aligning to TRBD2. The CDR3 covers 15 residues. Germline assignment: CDR1 SEHNR and CDR2 FQNEAQ (reference sequence). Losses at the gene ends were 8 bases for V and 5 bases for J; bases not matched to a gene: 13. CDR3 sequence reads: CASDPWAGGDHEQYF. For the CDR3, the DNA is TGTGCCAGCGACCCTTGGGCGGGAGGGGACCACGAGCAGTACTTC.

The chain combines TRBV5-1 with TRBJ2-6; 9 bases match TRBD1. There are 17 residues in the CDR3. With V trimmed by 0 bases and J by 1 base, 2 bases remained unmatched. Germline V CDR1 and CDR2: SGHRS, YFSETQ. As DNA, the CDR3 is TGCGCCAGCAGCTTGGGACAGGGGGTATCTGGGGCCAACGTCCTGACTTTC. This gives the protein CASSLGQGVSGANVLTF.

The chain's CDR3 is CASSYRAGMSYEQYF. DNA for the CDR3: TGTGCCAGCAGCTACCGCGCGGGGATGTCCTACGAGCAGTACTTC. This rearrangement joins TRBV7-2 to TRBJ2-7, with D perhaps matching TRBD2 (6 bases). This CDR3 comprises 15 residues. Germline V gene lookup returns CDR1 SGHTA and CDR2 FQGNSA. The germline V and J ends were trimmed by 4 bases and 1 base, with 14 bases remaining between them.

V usage is TRBV7-9 and J usage is TRBJ2-5; D is unresolved. The DNA end lines up better with TRBJ2-7; the J call may be wrong. This CDR3 contains 12 residues. Germline CDR1 and CDR2: SEHNR and FQNEAQ (reference sequence). The CDR3 sequence: CASSSAASEQYF. The CDR3 nucleotides are TGTGCCAGCAGCTCCGCCGCAAGCGAGCAGTACTTC.

The chain employs TRBV15 and TRBJ1-2; the match to TRBD1 covers 8 bases. This CDR3 spans 14 amino acids. Germline V gene lookup returns CDR1 LNHNV and CDR2 YYDKDF (reference sequence). Losses at the gene ends were 3 bases for V and 5 bases for J; bases not matched to a gene: 5. The CDR3 spells CATSRADRDYGYTF. The CDR3 nucleotides read TGTGCCACCAGCAGGGCGGACAGGGATTATGGCTACACCTTC.

This chain connects TRBV7-8 to TRBJ2-7; 11 nucleotides line up with TRBD2. The CDR3 loop spans 15 amino acids. In germline, CDR1 is SGHVS, CDR2 FQNEAQ. V gave up 1 base and J gave up 6 bases; unmatched junction bases: 5. CDR3 bases: TGTGCCAGCAGCTTAGGTCTCCTAGCGGGAGGCGAGCAGTACTTC. As protein: CASSLGLLAGGEQYF.

The rearrangement joins TRBV5-1 to TRBJ2-1; 13 positions agree with TRBD2. The CDR3 totals 17 residues. In germline, CDR1 is SGHRS, CDR2 YFSETQ. Trimming cost V 4 bases and J 5 bases; bases outside gene matches: 9. CDR3 DNA sequence: TGCGCCAGCAGCAGCTTAGGACTAGCGGGAGACGACAATGAGCAGTTCTTC. Protein product: CASSSLGLAGDDNEQFF.

The chain is built from TRBV7-9 and TRBJ2-7; 7 nucleotides agree with TRBD2. The length of the CDR3 is 15 residues. Per germline, CDR1 SEHNR and CDR2 FQNEAQ (reference sequence). The V segment lost 6 bases and the J segment 1 base; nucleotides outside the gene matches: 9. CDR3: CASSSVLAASYEQYF. The DNA of the CDR3 is TGTGCCAGCAGTTCCGTCCTAGCGGCTTCCTACGAGCAGTACTTC.

This clone was seen only a few times. V is TRBV27 and J is TRBJ1-5, with a tentative D call TRBD1 (5 bases). The CDR3 is 15 residues long. Between the trimmed V and J ends, which lost 0 bases and 4 bases, there was a span of 10 bases. In germline, CDR1 is MNHEY, CDR2 SMNVEV (reference sequence). CDR3 nucleotides: TGTGCCAGCAGTTTATCAGGGGTCCGAAATCAGCCCCAGCATTTT. It codes for CASSLSGVRNQPQHF.

The V and J genes are TRBV15 and TRBJ1-2; D gene ambiguous. Trimming removed 3 bases at V and 4 bases at J, with 9 bases between. The CDR3 runs to 13 residues. Germline assignment: CDR1 LNHNV and CDR2 YYDKDF (reference sequence). The DNA of the CDR3 is TGTGCCACCAGCAGCTTACAGTCCTATGGCTACACCTTC. As protein: CATSSLQSYGYTF.

The rearrangement uses TRBV7-9 and TRBJ1-6; possibly TRBD1 for D (6 bases). Trimming pared 6 bases from V and 4 bases from J, leaving 16 bases between. Germline-derived CDR1 and CDR2 are SEHNR and FQNEAQ (reference sequence). The CDR3 consists of 16 residues. The chain's CDR3 is CASRRAGAQYNSPLHF. CDR3 coding DNA: TGTGCCAGCAGACGTGCGGGGGCGCAGTATAATTCACCCCTCCACTTT.

The V call is TRBV4-1, the J call TRBJ1-1; D is undetermined. Germline CDR1 reads MGHRA; CDR2 reads YSYEKL. The V end was cut by 4 bases, the J end by 3 bases, with 6 bases between. CDR3 length: 12 amino acids. CDR3 DNA sequence: TGCGCCAGCAGCCCGAGGGACACTGAAGCTTTCTTT. This gives the protein CASSPRDTEAFF.

This chain uses TRBV11-3 with TRBJ2-5; possibly TRBD2 for D (5 bases). Deletions cut 3 bases from V and 5 bases from J, with 10 bases between. The CDR3 runs to 13 residues. Per germline, CDR1 SGHNT and CDR2 YENEEA. This CDR3 is CASSFYGEETQYF. CDR3 in DNA: TGTGCCAGCAGCTTCTACGGGGAGGAGACCCAGTACTTC.

This clone was seen just once. The chain carries TRBV2 and TRBJ2-7; D unclear. V gave up 3 bases and J gave up 3 bases, with 15 bases separating them. The V gene's germline CDR1 is SNHLY and CDR2 FYNNEI. The CDR3 is 15 residues long. The CDR3 coding sequence is TGTGCCAGCAGTGAGACGCAGGTCGGCCACTACGAGCAGTACTTC. Translation gives CASSETQVGHYEQYF.

The V call is TRBV5-4, the J call TRBJ2-1, with 9 positions matching TRBD2. Germline CDR1 reads SGHNT; CDR2 reads YYREEE (reference sequence). J gave up 6 bases and V 3 bases, and 7 bases lay outside the gene matches. There are 15 residues in the CDR3. CDR3 protein: CASSSGLATGNEQFF. For the CDR3, the DNA is TGTGCCAGCAGCTCGGGACTAGCTACCGGCAATGAGCAGTTCTTC.

The gene calls are TRBV30 and TRBJ2-1; 11 bases line up with TRBD1. V trimming: 0 bases; J trimming: 7 bases; junction bases outside the gene matches: 5. CDR1 is GTSNPN, CDR2 SVGIG, per germline (reference sequence). The CDR3 is 15 amino acids. The CDR3 coding sequence is TGTGCCTGGAGTGTAGGGGACAGGGGGGGGAATGAGCAGTTCTTC. This encodes CAWSVGDRGGNEQFF.

This clone has only one observation. This chain connects TRBV6-1 to TRBJ1-1, with unresolved D. This CDR3 contains 18 residues. Germline-derived CDR1 and CDR2 are MNHNS and SASEGT. With 4 bases removed from V and 1 base from J, the gap between germline ends came to 22 bases. The CDR3 nucleotides are TGTGCCAGCAGTGCGATCTCAGGTTCCCCATCCCCGAACACTGAAGCTTTCTTT. It translates to CASSAISGSPSPNTEAFF.

This clone has only a few counts. The chain joins TRBV5-1 to TRBJ2-3; the match to TRBD1 covers 8 bases. This CDR3 contains 15 residues. Looked up from germline, CDR1 is SGHRS and CDR2 is YFSETQ. Trimming removed 4 bases from V and 5 bases from J; junction bases left unmatched: 9. The CDR3 sequence is CASSLRTGSIDTQYF. CDR3 nucleotides: TGCGCCAGCAGCCTAAGGACAGGGTCCATAGATACGCAGTATTTT.

The gene calls are TRBV28 and TRBJ1-2, with 11 nucleotides matching TRBD1. V was pared by 5 bases and J by 5 bases, with 4 bases of the junction left unmatched. CDR1 is MDHEN, CDR2 SYDVKM, per germline. The CDR3 is 14 residues long. CDR3 nucleotides: TGTGCCAGCAGTCACGGGACAGGGGGATATGGCTACACCTTC. Its translation: CASSHGTGGYGYTF.

The chain employs TRBV6-1 and TRBJ2-4; 7 bases line up with TRBD2. The germline V gene has CDR1 MNHNS and CDR2 SASEGT. Trimming took 0 bases from V and 6 from J; bases not matched to a gene: 11. CDR3 length equals 17 residues. The CDR3 region has the DNA TGTGCCAGCAGTGAAGCGAGTAGTGGGGGGGGTCGAAACATTCAGTACTTC. It yields the protein CASSEASSGGGRNIQYF.